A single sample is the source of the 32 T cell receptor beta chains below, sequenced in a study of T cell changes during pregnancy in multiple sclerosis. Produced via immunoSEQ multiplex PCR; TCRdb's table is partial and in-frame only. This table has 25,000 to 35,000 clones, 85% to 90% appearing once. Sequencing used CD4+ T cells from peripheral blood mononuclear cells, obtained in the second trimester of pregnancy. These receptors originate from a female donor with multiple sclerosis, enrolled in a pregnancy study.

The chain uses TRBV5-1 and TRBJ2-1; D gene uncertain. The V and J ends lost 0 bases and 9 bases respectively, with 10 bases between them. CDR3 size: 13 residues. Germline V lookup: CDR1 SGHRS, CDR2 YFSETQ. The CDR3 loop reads CASSLVGSGEQFF. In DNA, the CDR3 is TGCGCCAGCAGCTTGGTCGGGTCGGGTGAGCAGTTCTTC.

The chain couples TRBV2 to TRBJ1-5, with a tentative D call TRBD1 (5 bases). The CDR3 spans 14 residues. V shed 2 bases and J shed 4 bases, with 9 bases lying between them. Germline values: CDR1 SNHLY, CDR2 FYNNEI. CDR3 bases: TGTGCCAGCAGTGAACGGTCAGGGAATCAGCCCCAGCATTTT. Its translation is CASSERSGNQPQHF.

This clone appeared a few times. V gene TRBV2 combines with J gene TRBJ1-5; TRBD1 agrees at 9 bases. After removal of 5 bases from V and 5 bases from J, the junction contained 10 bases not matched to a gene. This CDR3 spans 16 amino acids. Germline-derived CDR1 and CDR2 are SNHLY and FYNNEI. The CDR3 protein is CASSSITGTGHQPQHF. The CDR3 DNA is TGTGCCAGCAGTTCGATTACCGGGACAGGGCATCAGCCCCAGCATTTT.

The CDR3 sequence is CASSLRGVSYEQYF. The CDR3, as DNA: TGTGCCAGCAGCTTAAGGGGCGTATCCTACGAGCAGTACTTC. V gene TRBV7-9 combines with J gene TRBJ2-7; D might be TRBD1 (5 bases). Germline V gene lookup returns CDR1 SEHNR and CDR2 FQNEAQ (reference sequence). V dropped 2 bases and J dropped 1 base, with 9 bases sitting between them. CDR3 size: 14 residues.

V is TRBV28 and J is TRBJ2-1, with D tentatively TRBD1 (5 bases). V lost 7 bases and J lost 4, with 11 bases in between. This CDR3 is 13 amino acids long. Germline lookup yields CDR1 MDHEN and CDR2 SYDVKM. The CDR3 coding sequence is TGTGCCAGCATTCGGACACAATACAATGAGCAGTTCTTC. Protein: CASIRTQYNEQFF.

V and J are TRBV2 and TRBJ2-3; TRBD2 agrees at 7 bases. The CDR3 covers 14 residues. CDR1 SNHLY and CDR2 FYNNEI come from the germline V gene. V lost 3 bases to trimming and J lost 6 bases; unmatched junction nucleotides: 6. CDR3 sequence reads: CASSDGSGWDTQYF. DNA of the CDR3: TGTGCCAGCAGTGATGGTAGCGGGTGGGATACGCAGTATTTT. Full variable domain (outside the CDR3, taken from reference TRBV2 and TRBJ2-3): EPEVTQTPSHQVTQMGQEVILRCVPISNHLYFYWYRQILGQKVEFLVSFYNNEISEKSEIFDDQFSVERPDGSNFTLKIRSTKLEDSAMYFCASSDGSGWDTQYFGPGTRLTVL.

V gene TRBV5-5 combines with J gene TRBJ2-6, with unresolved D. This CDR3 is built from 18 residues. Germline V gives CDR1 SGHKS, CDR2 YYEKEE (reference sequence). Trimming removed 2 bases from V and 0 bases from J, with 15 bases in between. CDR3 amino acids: CASSFSMVTDSGANVLTF. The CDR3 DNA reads TGTGCCAGCAGCTTCTCTATGGTTACTGACTCTGGGGCCAACGTCCTGACTTTC.

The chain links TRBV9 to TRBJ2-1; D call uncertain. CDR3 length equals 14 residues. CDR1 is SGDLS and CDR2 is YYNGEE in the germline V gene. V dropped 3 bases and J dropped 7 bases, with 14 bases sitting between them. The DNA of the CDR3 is TGTGCCAGCAGCGCCCCGAGGTCTGGGAATGAGCAGTTCTTC. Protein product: CASSAPRSGNEQFF.

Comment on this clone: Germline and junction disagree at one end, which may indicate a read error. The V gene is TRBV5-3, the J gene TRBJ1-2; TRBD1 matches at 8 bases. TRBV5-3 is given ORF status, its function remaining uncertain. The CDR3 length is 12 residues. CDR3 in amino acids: CVRSSPGTGSSF. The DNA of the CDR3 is TGTGTCAGAAGTTCCCCGGGGACAGGTTCTTCCTTC.

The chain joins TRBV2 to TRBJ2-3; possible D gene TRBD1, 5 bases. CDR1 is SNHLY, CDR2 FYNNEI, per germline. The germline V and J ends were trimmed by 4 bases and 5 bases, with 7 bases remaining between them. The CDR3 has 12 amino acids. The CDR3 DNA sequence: TGTGCCAGCAGTGTTAGGGGAGATACGCAGTATTTT. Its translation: CASSVRGDTQYF. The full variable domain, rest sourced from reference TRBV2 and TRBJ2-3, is EPEVTQTPSHQVTQMGQEVILRCVPISNHLYFYWYRQILGQKVEFLVSFYNNEISEKSEIFDDQFSVERPDGSNFTLKIRSTKLEDSAMYFCASSVRGDTQYFGPGTRLTVL.

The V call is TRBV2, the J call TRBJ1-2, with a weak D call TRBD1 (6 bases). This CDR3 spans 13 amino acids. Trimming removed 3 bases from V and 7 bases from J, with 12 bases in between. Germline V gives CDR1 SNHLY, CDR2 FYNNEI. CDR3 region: CASSEQGLGGYTF. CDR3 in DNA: TGTGCCAGCAGTGAGCAGGGGTTGGGTGGCTACACCTTC.

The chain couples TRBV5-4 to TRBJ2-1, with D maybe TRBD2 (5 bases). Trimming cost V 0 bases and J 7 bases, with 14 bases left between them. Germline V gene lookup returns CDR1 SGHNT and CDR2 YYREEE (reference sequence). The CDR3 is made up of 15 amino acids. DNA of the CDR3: TGTGCCAGCAGCTTGGCCGGAGCGGTGGGGAATGAGCAGTTCTTC. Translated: CASSLAGAVGNEQFF.

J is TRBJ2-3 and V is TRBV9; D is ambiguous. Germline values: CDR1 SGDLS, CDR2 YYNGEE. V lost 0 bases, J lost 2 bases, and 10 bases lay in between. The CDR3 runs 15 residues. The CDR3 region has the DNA TGTGCCAGCAGCGTAGACCCGAGCTACACAGATACGCAGTATTTT. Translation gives CASSVDPSYTDTQYF.

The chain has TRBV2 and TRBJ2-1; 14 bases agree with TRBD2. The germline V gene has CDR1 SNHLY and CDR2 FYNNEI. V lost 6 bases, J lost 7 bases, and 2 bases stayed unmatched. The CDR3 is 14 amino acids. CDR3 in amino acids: CASRRTSGGNEQFF. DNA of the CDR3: TGTGCCAGCAGGAGGACTAGCGGGGGGAATGAGCAGTTCTTC.

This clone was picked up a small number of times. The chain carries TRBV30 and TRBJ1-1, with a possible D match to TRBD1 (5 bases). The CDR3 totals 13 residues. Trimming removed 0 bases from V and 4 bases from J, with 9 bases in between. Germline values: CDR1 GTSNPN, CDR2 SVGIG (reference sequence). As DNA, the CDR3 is TGTGCCTGGAGTGTAATAAGGGGCACTGAAGCTTTCTTT. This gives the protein CAWSVIRGTEAFF.

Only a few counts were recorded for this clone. CDR3 residues: CASSPGAGGTNTDTQYF. The CDR3 DNA reads as TGCGCCAGCAGCCCCGGCGCGGGCGGGACTAACACAGATACGCAGTATTTT. This chain uses TRBV5-1 with TRBJ2-3; 7 nucleotides align to TRBD2. CDR1 is SGHRS and CDR2 is YFSETQ in the germline V gene. The CDR3 consists of 17 residues. Trimming removed 4 bases from V and 2 bases from J; junction bases left unmatched: 13.

CDR3: CASSRLGNTEAFF. CDR3 coding DNA: TGTGCCAGCAGCCGACTCGGGAACACTGAAGCTTTCTTT. This sequence joins TRBV7-8 and TRBJ1-1; D ambiguous. This CDR3 region has 13 residues. Trimming removed 5 bases from V and 1 base from J, with 8 bases in between. From germline, CDR1 is SGHVS and CDR2 FQNEAQ.

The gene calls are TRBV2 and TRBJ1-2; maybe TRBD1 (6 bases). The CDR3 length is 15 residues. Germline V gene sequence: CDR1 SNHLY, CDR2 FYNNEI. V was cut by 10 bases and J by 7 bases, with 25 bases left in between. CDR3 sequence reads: CATTTPAEARGGYTF. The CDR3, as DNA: TGTGCCACCACCACACCCGCCGAGGCCAGGGGTGGCTACACCTTC.

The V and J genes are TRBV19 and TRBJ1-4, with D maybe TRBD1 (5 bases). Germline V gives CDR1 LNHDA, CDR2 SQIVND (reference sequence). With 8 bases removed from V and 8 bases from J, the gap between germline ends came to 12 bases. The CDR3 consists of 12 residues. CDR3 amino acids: CASGQGREKLFF. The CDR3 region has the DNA TGTGCCAGTGGGCAGGGAAGAGAAAAACTGTTTTTT.

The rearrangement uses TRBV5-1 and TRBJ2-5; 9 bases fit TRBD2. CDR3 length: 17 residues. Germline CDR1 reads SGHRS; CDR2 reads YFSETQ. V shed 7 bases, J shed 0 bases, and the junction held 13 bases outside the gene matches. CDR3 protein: CASQRGERREYQETQYF. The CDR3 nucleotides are TGCGCCAGCCAGCGGGGGGAAAGGAGGGAGTACCAAGAGACCCAGTACTTC.

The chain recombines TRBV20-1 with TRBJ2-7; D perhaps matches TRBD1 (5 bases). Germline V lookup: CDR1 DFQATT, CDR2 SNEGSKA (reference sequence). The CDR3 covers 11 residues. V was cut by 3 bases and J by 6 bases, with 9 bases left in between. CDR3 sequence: CSARTTVEQYF. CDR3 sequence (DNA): TGCAGTGCTAGGACGACAGTCGAGCAGTACTTC.

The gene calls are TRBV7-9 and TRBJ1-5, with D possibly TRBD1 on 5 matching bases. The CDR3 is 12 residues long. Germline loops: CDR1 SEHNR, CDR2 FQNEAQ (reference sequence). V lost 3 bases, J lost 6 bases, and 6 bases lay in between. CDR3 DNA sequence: TGTGCCAGCAGCTTGGGGGGTCAGCCCCAGCATTTT. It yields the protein CASSLGGQPQHF.

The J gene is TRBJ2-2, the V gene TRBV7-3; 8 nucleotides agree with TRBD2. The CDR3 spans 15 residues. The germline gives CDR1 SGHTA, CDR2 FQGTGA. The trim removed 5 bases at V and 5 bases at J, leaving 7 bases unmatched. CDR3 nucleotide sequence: TGTGCCAGCAGCCGAGGAAGCGGGAGTACCGGGGAGCTGTTTTTT. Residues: CASSRGSGSTGELFF. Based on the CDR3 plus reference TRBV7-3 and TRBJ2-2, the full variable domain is GAGVSQTPSNKVTEKGKYVELRCDPISGHTALYWYRQSLGQGPEFLIYFQGTGAADDSGLPNDRFFAVRPEGSVSTLKIQRTERGDSAVYLCASSRGSGSTGELFFGEGSRLTVL.

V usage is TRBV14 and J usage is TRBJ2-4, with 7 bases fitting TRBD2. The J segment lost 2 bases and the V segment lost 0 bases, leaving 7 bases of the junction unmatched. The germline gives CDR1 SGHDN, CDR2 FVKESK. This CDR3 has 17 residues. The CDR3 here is CASSQDEASGSKNIQYF. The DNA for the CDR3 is TGTGCCAGCAGCCAAGATGAGGCTAGCGGCTCCAAAAACATTCAGTACTTC.

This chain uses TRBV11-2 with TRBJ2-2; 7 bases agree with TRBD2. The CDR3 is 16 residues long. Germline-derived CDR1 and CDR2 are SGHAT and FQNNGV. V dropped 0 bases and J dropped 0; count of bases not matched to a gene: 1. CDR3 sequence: CASSLEAGTNTGELFF. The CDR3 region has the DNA TGTGCCAGCAGCTTAGAAGCGGGGACGAACACCGGGGAGCTGTTTTTT.

CDR3 DNA sequence: TGTGCCAGCAGCTTAAGACTAGCGGGGATCGACGAGCAGTACTTC. It specifies CASSLRLAGIDEQYF. The chain employs TRBV7-9 and TRBJ2-7; TRBD2 matches at 11 bases. The CDR3 contains 15 residues. The trim removed 2 bases at V and 5 bases at J, leaving 5 bases unmatched. The germline gives CDR1 SEHNR, CDR2 FQNEAQ (reference sequence).

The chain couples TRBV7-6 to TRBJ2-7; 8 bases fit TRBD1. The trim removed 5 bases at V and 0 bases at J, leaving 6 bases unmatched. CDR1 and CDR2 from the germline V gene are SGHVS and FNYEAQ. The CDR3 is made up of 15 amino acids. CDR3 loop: CASSVRTGSSYEQYF. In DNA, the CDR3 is TGTGCCAGCAGCGTTCGGACAGGGAGCTCCTACGAGCAGTACTTC.

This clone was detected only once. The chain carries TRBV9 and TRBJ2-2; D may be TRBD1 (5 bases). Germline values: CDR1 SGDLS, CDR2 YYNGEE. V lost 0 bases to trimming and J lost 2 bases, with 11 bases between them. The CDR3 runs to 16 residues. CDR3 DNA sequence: TGTGCCAGCAGCGTAGCCCCAACAGGAAACACCGGGGAGCTGTTTTTT. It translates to CASSVAPTGNTGELFF.

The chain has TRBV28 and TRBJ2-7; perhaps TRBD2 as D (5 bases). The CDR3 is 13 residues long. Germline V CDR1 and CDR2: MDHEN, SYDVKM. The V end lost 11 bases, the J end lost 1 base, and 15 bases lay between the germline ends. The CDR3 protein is CAVTRAESYEQYF. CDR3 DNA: TGTGCCGTAACTAGAGCGGAATCCTACGAGCAGTACTTC. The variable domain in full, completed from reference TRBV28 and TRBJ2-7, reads DVKVTQSSRYLVKRTGEKVFLECVQDMDHENMFWYRQDPGLGLRLIYFSYDVKMKEKGDIPEGYSVSREKKERFSLILESASTNQTSMYLCAVTRAESYEQYFGPGTRLTVT.

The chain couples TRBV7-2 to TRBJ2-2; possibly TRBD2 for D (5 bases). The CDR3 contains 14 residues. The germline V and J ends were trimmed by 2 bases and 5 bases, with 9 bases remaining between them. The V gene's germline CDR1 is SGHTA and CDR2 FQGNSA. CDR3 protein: CASSLRGGTGELFF. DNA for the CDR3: TGTGCCAGCAGCTTACGAGGCGGGACCGGGGAGCTGTTTTTT.

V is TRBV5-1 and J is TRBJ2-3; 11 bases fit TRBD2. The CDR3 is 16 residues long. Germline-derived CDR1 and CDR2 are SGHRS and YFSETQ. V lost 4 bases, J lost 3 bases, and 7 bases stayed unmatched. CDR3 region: CASSQNSGGATDTQYF. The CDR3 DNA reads TGCGCCAGCAGCCAGAATAGCGGGGGGGCGACAGATACGCAGTATTTT. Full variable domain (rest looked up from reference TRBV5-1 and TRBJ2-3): KAGVTQTPRYLIKTRGQQVTLSCSPISGHRSVSWYQQTPGQGLQFLFEYFSETQRNKGNFPGRFSGRQFSNSRSEMNVSTLELGDSALYLCASSQNSGGATDTQYFGPGTRLTVL.

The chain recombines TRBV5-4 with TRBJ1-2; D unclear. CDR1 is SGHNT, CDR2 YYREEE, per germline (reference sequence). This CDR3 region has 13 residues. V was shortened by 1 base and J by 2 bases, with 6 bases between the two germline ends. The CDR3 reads CASSLFTNYGYTF. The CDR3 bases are TGTGCCAGCAGCTTGTTTACAAACTATGGCTACACCTTC.